These 21 T cell receptor beta chains originate from one sample sequenced in a study of T cell responses to AZD1222 COVID-19 vaccine. The repertoire was sequenced with immunoSEQ multiplex PCR; TCRdb's copy has only in-frame clones and lacks some. This repertoire shows about 160,000 clones, about 91% found once; its top ten account for 4% to 5.5%. The sequenced sample was peripheral blood, obtained on day 0 of MenACWY control vaccination. These receptors all come from an adult in good health.

The chain combines TRBV28 with TRBJ2-7; no reliable D call. Trimming stripped 8 bases from V and 3 bases from J, with 8 bases between. This CDR3 is 11 amino acids long. Per the germline V gene, CDR1 is MDHEN and CDR2 is SYDVKM. The CDR3 bases are TGTGCCAGCTGGCAGAACTACGAGCAGTACTTC. Encoded protein: CASWQNYEQYF. The full variable domain, completed using reference TRBV28 and TRBJ2-7, is DVKVTQSSRYLVKRTGEKVFLECVQDMDHENMFWYRQDPGLGLRLIYFSYDVKMKEKGDIPEGYSVSREKKERFSLILESASTNQTSMYLCASWQNYEQYFGPGTRLTVT.

CDR3 in DNA: TGTGCCTGGACCCCTTCAGCAGTTGCGAGGGAGCAGTACTTC. Its protein is CAWTPSAVAREQYF. The chain recombines TRBV30 with TRBJ2-7; D not resolved. Germline lookup yields CDR1 GTSNPN and CDR2 SVGIG (reference sequence). The CDR3 consists of 14 residues. Between the trimmed V and J ends, which lost 4 bases and 7 bases, there was a span of 20 bases. The full variable domain, its missing parts supplied by reference TRBV30 and TRBJ2-7, is SQTIHQWPATLVQPVGSPLSLECTVEGTSNPNLYWYRQAAGRGLQLLFYSVGIGQISSEVPQNLSASRPQDRQFILSSKKLLLSDSGFYLCAWTPSAVAREQYFGPGTRLTVT.

The chain couples TRBV9 to TRBJ2-1; TRBD2 aligns across 13 bases. With V trimmed by 5 bases and J by 8 bases, 16 bases remained unmatched. This CDR3 region has 18 residues. Germline-derived CDR1 and CDR2 are SGDLS and YYNGEE. The CDR3 DNA sequence: TGTGCCAGCAGGCCCTTAGGACTAGCGGGAGATCCTGACCATGAGCAGTTCTTC. Amino acid sequence: CASRPLGLAGDPDHEQFF. Full variable domain (missing parts from reference TRBV9 and TRBJ2-1): DSGVTQTPKHLITATGQRVTLRCSPRSGDLSVYWYQQSLDQGLQFLIQYYNGEERAKGNILERFSAQQFPDLHSELNLSSLELGDSALYFCASRPLGLAGDPDHEQFFGPGTRLTVL.

The genes are TRBV5-6 and TRBJ1-1, with 10 bases matching TRBD1. This CDR3 spans 15 amino acids. The junction had 3 bases not matched to a gene; V was cut back by 4 bases and J by 0 bases. The V gene's germline CDR1 is SGHDT and CDR2 YYEEEE. The DNA for the CDR3 is TGTGCCAGCAGCCTGACAGGGGGCATGAACACTGAAGCTTTCTTT. This sequence encodes CASSLTGGMNTEAFF. Full variable domain (outside the CDR3, taken from reference TRBV5-6 and TRBJ1-1): DAGVTQSPTHLIKTRGQQVTLRCSPKSGHDTVSWYQQALGQGPQFIFQYYEEEERQRGNFPDRFSGHQFPNYSSELNVNALLLGDSALYLCASSLTGGMNTEAFFGQGTRLTVV.

The chain recombines TRBV29-1 with TRBJ2-1, with TRBD2 as a possible D gene (7 bases). This CDR3 has 11 amino acids. Germline-derived CDR1 and CDR2 are SQVTM and ANQGSEA. Trimming left V 3 bases short and J 12 bases short, with 12 bases between. The CDR3 nucleotides read TGCAGCGTTGAGGTGGGAGGGGGGCAGTTCTTC. This gives the protein CSVEVGGGQFF.

The genes are TRBV6-2 or TRBV6-3 and TRBJ2-3; D remains ambiguous. The germline V gene encodes CDR1 MNHEY and CDR2 SVGEGT. The CDR3 extends over 12 amino acids. V dropped 6 bases and J dropped 5 bases, with 9 bases sitting between them. The CDR3 region is CASSWSLDTQYF. The CDR3 DNA is TGTGCCAGCAGCTGGTCTTTAGATACGCAGTATTTT.

This clone was observed a handful of times. This chain connects TRBV4-3 to TRBJ2-1; possible D gene TRBD2, 6 bases. Germline V gives CDR1 LGHNA, CDR2 YSLEER. The CDR3 sequence is 14 residues long. The V end lost 1 base, the J end lost 7 bases, and 11 bases lay between the germline ends. For the CDR3, the DNA is TGCGCCAGCAGCCAAGCGCGGGACGTTAATGAGCAGTTCTTC. Protein sequence: CASSQARDVNEQFF.

The chain is built from TRBV12-3 or TRBV12-4 and TRBJ2-1; D might be TRBD1 or TRBD2, each matching 5 bases. Between the trimmed V and J ends, which lost 7 bases and 9 bases, there was a span of 10 bases. This CDR3 is 11 amino acids long. This CDR3 is CASMRDGEQFF. Written as DNA, the CDR3 is TGTGCCAGCATGAGGGACGGTGAGCAGTTCTTC.

The rearrangement joins TRBV6-1 to TRBJ2-1; 9 bases map to TRBD2. The CDR3 length is 16 residues. Trimming cost V 0 bases and J 7 bases; bases outside gene matches: 7. Germline V lookup: CDR1 MNHNS, CDR2 SASEGT. CDR3: CASSEATGLASNEQFF. CDR3 in DNA: TGTGCCAGCAGTGAAGCGACCGGACTAGCGTCGAATGAGCAGTTCTTC.

V is TRBV14 and J is TRBJ2-1; tentatively, D is TRBD1 (6 bases). The V and J ends lost 0 bases and 14 bases respectively, with 14 bases between them. The CDR3 extends over 13 amino acids. CDR1 and CDR2 from the germline V gene are SGHDN and FVKESK. The CDR3 loop is CASSQDENRAKFF. DNA of the CDR3: TGTGCCAGCAGCCAAGATGAGAACAGGGCAAAGTTCTTC. Supplemented by reference TRBV14 and TRBJ2-1, the full variable domain reads EAGVTQFPSHSVIEKGQTVTLRCDPISGHDNLYWYRRVMGKEIKFLLHFVKESKQDESGMPNNRFLAERTGGTYSTLKVQPAELEDSGVYFCASSQDENRAKFFGPGTRLTVL.

The rearrangement uses TRBV3-1 (or the pseudogene TRBV3-2) and TRBJ2-5; D is unclear. From germline, CDR1 is LGHDT and CDR2 YNNKEL (reference sequence). V dropped 4 bases and J dropped 4 bases, with 19 bases sitting between them. The CDR3 is 16 residues long. The CDR3 sequence is CASSPFGQLLGETQYF. The CDR3 bases are TGTGCCAGCAGCCCTTTTGGCCAACTCCTAGGAGAGACCCAGTACTTC.

This clone is a singleton in its sample. The rearrangement links TRBV4-3 to TRBJ1-4; D uncertain. The germline V and J ends were trimmed by 6 bases and 3 bases, with 17 bases remaining between them. The germline V gene encodes CDR1 LGHNA and CDR2 YSLEER. This CDR3 comprises 16 residues. The CDR3, as DNA: TGCGCCAGCAGTCTTCGGACCTCCGGGCCTAATGAAAAACTGTTTTTT. Translating it yields CASSLRTSGPNEKLFF.

The chain joins TRBV9 to TRBJ1-2; weak D call: TRBD1 (5 bases). Trimming cost V 3 bases and J 4 bases, with 25 bases left between them. The CDR3 length is 18 residues. CDR1 is SGDLS and CDR2 is YYNGEE in the germline V gene. CDR3 bases: TGTGCCAGCAGCGCCCCCACGGGGGAAAACCCACTTAGCTATGGCTACACCTTC. It is translated as CASSAPTGENPLSYGYTF.

The chain has TRBV7-3 and TRBJ2-5; 14 positions match TRBD2. Germline assignment: CDR1 SGHTA and CDR2 FQGTGA. V gave up 5 bases and J gave up 1 base; unmatched junction bases: 3. The CDR3 loop spans 16 amino acids. CDR3 in DNA: TGTGCCAGCAGCCTCGGACTAGCGGGAGGCCAAGAGACCCAGTACTTC. Its translation: CASSLGLAGGQETQYF. Full variable domain (rest looked up from reference TRBV7-3 and TRBJ2-5): GAGVSQTPSNKVTEKGKYVELRCDPISGHTALYWYRQSLGQGPEFLIYFQGTGAADDSGLPNDRFFAVRPEGSVSTLKIQRTERGDSAVYLCASSLGLAGGQETQYFGPGTRLLVL.

The chain couples TRBV29-1 to TRBJ1-2; 9 bases map to TRBD1. The CDR3 is made up of 13 amino acids. The germline gives CDR1 SQVTM, CDR2 ANQGSEA. V shed 1 base and J 5 bases; nucleotides not matched to a gene: 2. CDR3 sequence: CSVEAGQGYGYTF. The CDR3, as DNA: TGCAGCGTTGAAGCCGGACAGGGGTATGGCTACACCTTC.

The DNA of the CDR3 is TGTGCCAGCAGCTGGGGCAGGGGGGACTATGGCTACACCTTC. This codes for CASSWGRGDYGYTF. The chain carries TRBV7-2 and TRBJ1-2; TRBD1 matches 7 bases. Germline loops: CDR1 SGHTA, CDR2 FQGNSA. This CDR3 region has 14 residues. The V gene end was trimmed by 4 bases and the J gene end by 3 bases; junction bases not matched to a gene: 5.

The genes are TRBV2 and TRBJ1-2; TRBD1 might be the D (5 bases). Germline CDR1 and CDR2: SNHLY and FYNNEI. The V end lost 7 bases, the J end lost 4 bases, and 19 bases lay between the germline ends. The CDR3 has 15 amino acids. The CDR3 sequence: CASNEIEGSPYGYTF. The CDR3 DNA reads TGTGCCAGCAACGAAATCGAGGGGAGTCCCTATGGCTACACCTTC.

This clone is a singleton in its sample. The chain combines TRBV10-3 with TRBJ2-4, with TRBD1 matching 7 bases. The CDR3 is 14 residues long. In germline, CDR1 is ENHRY, CDR2 SYGVKD. Trimming removed 10 bases from V and 0 bases from J; junction bases left unmatched: 6. The CDR3 sequence: CASRDSIAKNIQYF. The CDR3 nucleotides read TGTGCCAGCAGGGACAGTATAGCCAAAAACATTCAGTACTTC.

V gene TRBV5-6 combines with J gene TRBJ2-5; 10 bases are shared with TRBD1. The CDR3 sequence is 13 residues long. V lost 5 bases, J lost 4 bases, and 2 bases stayed unmatched. CDR1 and CDR2 (germline): SGHDT, YYEEEE. The DNA for the CDR3 is TGTGCCAGCAGTTGGGACAGGGGAGAGACCCAGTACTTC. This sequence encodes CASSWDRGETQYF.

The chain has TRBV5-1 and TRBJ1-2; no firm D call. The CDR3 extends over 13 amino acids. CDR1 and CDR2 (germline): SGHRS, YFSETQ. The V end was cut by 4 bases, the J end by 4 bases, with 11 bases between. This chain's CDR3 is CASSTDGSYGYTF. The CDR3 region has the DNA TGCGCCAGCAGCACAGACGGGAGCTATGGCTACACCTTC.

The chain links TRBV3-1 (or the pseudogene TRBV3-2) to TRBJ2-5; D not certain. Germline CDR1 is LGHDT and CDR2 is YNNKEL (reference sequence). The CDR3 loop spans 15 amino acids. The V gene lost 4 bases and the J gene lost 2 bases, with 14 bases spanning the gap. CDR3 residues: CASSPSPAVQETQYF. The CDR3 bases are TGTGCCAGCAGCCCGTCACCGGCCGTACAAGAGACCCAGTACTTC.